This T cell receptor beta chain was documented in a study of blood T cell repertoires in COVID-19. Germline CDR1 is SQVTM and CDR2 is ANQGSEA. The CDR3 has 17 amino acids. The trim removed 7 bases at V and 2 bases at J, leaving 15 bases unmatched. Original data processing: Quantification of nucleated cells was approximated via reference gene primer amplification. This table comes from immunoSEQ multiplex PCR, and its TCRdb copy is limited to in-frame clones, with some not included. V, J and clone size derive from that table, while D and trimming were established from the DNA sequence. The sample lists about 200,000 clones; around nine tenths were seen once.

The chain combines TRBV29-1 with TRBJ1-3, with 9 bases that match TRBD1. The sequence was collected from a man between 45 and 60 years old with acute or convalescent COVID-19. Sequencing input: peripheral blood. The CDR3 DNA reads TGCAGCGACCAGCCCACAGGGGGCCTACGTCCTGGAAACACCATATATTTT. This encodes CSDQPTGGLRPGNTIYF.